This TCR beta chain was obtained from a study of cytomegalovirus exposure and HLA in healthy donors (dated by TCRdb to the late 2010s). In terms of the full investigation: In an earlier analysis of around 540 of the donors, 276 Gb of sequence data and 120 million or so unique TCR beta sequences from about 190 million T cells were reported. Approximately 310 gigabases of sequencing data and approximately 91 million unique TCR sequences made up an early release that covered fewer than 650 HLA-typed donors. Of the approximately 370 genotyped donors, less than 85% were placed in the genetic ancestry cluster associated with self-reported Caucasian donors. The study aimed to test whether cataloging public T cell receptors could reveal signatures of past pathogen exposure. The T cell repertoires of some 670 subjects were profiled by immunosequencing and related to cytomegalovirus serostatus. Besides the first cohort of some 670 subjects, a separate validation cohort made up of around 120 different subjects was used. To predict cytomegalovirus infection status, the study brought together high-throughput TCR immunosequencing, statistical association of individual TCRs with disease status, and machine learning. To study patterns of TCR occurrence, a later analysis re-analyzed previously published TCR beta repertoires from more than 550 donors and added high-resolution HLA genotyping. The later analysis used no new phenotypic data to find candidate immune exposures, relying instead on TCR beta sequences and their occurrence across donors. An earlier analysis of 587 of the donors used high-throughput TCR beta sequencing to judge whether each TCR beta V gene segment behaved as functional or pseudogenic. Donor age, sex, ethnicity and CMV serostatus were compiled alongside the repertoire data. In a later genetic analysis, genome-wide SNP genotypes for about three fifths of the 666 donors were used, and that subset was treated as a discovery cohort. All discovery cohort repertoires had been generated on a single sequencing platform. Both class I and class II loci were covered by HLA typing, at four-digit resolution. The number of typed donors differed by locus: about 629-640 for A, B, C, DRB1 and DQB1; some 500 for DQA1; 606 for DPA1; and 400 to 480 for DPB1. Four or five DR-DQ haplotypes were handled as single units for association and clustering because linkage in the cohort was strong. Among a few hundred genotyped donors of the cohort, an average of about 240,000 unique TCR beta nucleotide sequences were sequenced per donor, about a sixth of them non-productive.

From V the trimming removes 1 base and from J it removes 0 bases, while the gene matches leave 9 bases of the junction unaccounted for. The cysteine opens and the phenylalanine closes a CDR3 of 19 amino acids. Only the CDR3 portion is preserved as DNA: 57 bases, with reading frame beginning at the first base. CDR1 and CDR2 (SGHAT, FQNNGV) derive from the germline V gene. Turning to this clone: The antigen it binds to is not known. Nothing much larger sits one base from this clone, and base qualities are not available.

Study-wide findings and limitations: In both the original and validation cohorts, the classifier was reported to diagnose cytomegalovirus status with high specificity and sensitivity. This cohort had only TCR beta chains sequenced, and the lack of alpha or paired-chain data limited which features could be detected. In vitro tests confirmed that a few of the cytomegalovirus-associated TCR beta chains recognize cytomegalovirus antigens. A further reported finding was that TCR beta sequences accurately predicted the HLA-A and HLA-B alleles for most subjects in the first cohort. When HLA alleles, especially DR and DQ, strongly co-occurred, attributing TCR associations to individual alleles was difficult. An earlier analysis of approximately 500 of the donors showed that most TCR beta V segments appeared in productive rearrangements either about 87% or about 30% of the time, which broadly matched IMGT annotations. The authors suggested that the approach could potentially be generalized to other disease states and immunological phenotypes. Because the 87-base-pair reads could not distinguish some IMGT-functional V segments, including TRBV6-2 and TRBV6-3, those segments were excluded. Most TCR sequences were seen in very few donors, while some public TCRs were found in many individuals. A later analysis found that most CMV-associated TCR beta chains appeared HLA-restricted, with HLA associations seemingly driven largely by CMV exposure. V-gene and J-gene trimming of TCR beta chains was associated with a missense DCLRE1C variant in a later genetic analysis, and the association was replicated in an independent cohort. The sequencing pipeline was judged likely to have produced a cluster of highly shared sequence variants as a technical artifact. The earlier analysis of about 600 of the donors excluded around 17 rarely observed V segments, including chromosome 9 orphons, because counts were too low. In a later analysis, around 17,000 TCR beta sequences were associated with specific HLA alleles at a false discovery rate of 0.05. Sequencing depth was assumed to be roughly uniform across donors in the presence/absence analyses, though that assumption may not hold. Because HLA typing was unavailable for some donors at each locus, only the typed subset was used in association tests. A later analysis reported that several top co-occurrence clusters appeared linked to parvovirus B19, influenza, CMV and Epstein-Barr virus. In a later genetic analysis, fewer N-insertions in productive TCRs were reported among donors in an Asian-associated ancestry cluster than the approximately 710-donor mean. Linkage disequilibrium might explain the correlated functional status among segregating V segments, but an unknown experimental factor could not be ruled out. Immune exposure information for the cohort was limited to CMV serostatus. The study listed 150 to 200 TCR beta chains as associated with cytomegalovirus. In a later analysis, HLA-associated TCR beta chains were found to be more clonally expanded and to have lower generation probabilities than equally common non-associated chains. According to a later analysis, TCR association rates differed among HLA loci, with DRB1 alleles showing the most associated TCRs and HLA-C alleles showing the fewest.

The cohort comprised 670 or so healthy bone marrow donors. All cohort members were sampled while nominally healthy, although unrecorded immune exposures were likely present. The donor was CMV seronegative and belonged to the group of 380 or so seronegative cohort members. Every donor gave a peripheral blood sample, and the peripheral blood mononuclear cells from that sample were used for TCR beta sequencing. The Qiagen DNeasy Blood Extraction Kit was used to extract genomic DNA from the blood cell samples. The library was generated by the immunoSEQ multiplex PCR assay. For the multiplex PCR, a mixture combining 60 forward primers for TCR Vbeta segments and 13 reverse primers for TCR Jbeta segments was used. The CDR3 region of rearranged TCR beta genes was amplified from genomic DNA with a multiplex PCR assay. The amplified TCR beta libraries were sequenced on the Illumina HiSeq System as 87-base-pair reads. As for the authors' bioinformatics: A later analysis tallied roughly 76 million unique TCR beta chains across the 600 to 700 repertoires, and roughly 11 million of those chains were shared by two or more donors. Raw reads were error-corrected and collapsed into unique sequences by a nearest-neighbor algorithm in which closely related sequences were merged to remove PCR and sequencing errors. To assign V, D and J gene segments, CDR3 sequences were aligned to IMGT reference sequences. For a sequence to be retained, a match of at least six nucleotides was required to both a V gene segment and a J gene segment. A rearrangement counted as productive if the CDR3 had no stop codons and remained in frame with V and J, and every other rearrangement counted as non-productive. CDR3 was defined by IMGT convention, running from the second conserved V-encoded cysteine to the conserved J-encoded phenylalanine. Sequences without an unambiguous match to a single V gene segment were excluded from the earlier analysis of about 630 of the donors. An earlier analysis of over 450 of the donors classified V segments as functional when productive rearrangements were above 56.7% and as segregating when the standard deviation between donors was above 5%. A statistical classification framework was built for diagnosing cytomegalovirus status from the catalog of TCR beta chain sequences. In a later analysis, V and J genes were assigned by comparing TCR nucleotide sequences against IMGT/GENE-DB human TR gene sequences. A later analysis assigned CDR3 sequences and most-parsimonious VDJ recombination scenarios with the TCRdist pipeline. In a later analysis, each TCR beta chain was defined by its CDR3 amino acid sequence together with its V-gene family, and reads without a unique V-gene family were excluded. As a way to deal with suspected cross-contamination and a sequencing artifact, a later analysis dropped hundreds of nucleotide sequences that were highly shared and had low generation probability. A later analysis calculated a clonal expansion index for each public chain from normalized within-repertoire ranks of inferred template counts. A later analysis computed generation probabilities with a VDJ recombination model fitted to out-of-frame rearrangements, and checked the results against IGoR. In a later analysis, TCR-TCR, TCR-HLA and TCR-CMV co-occurrence was scored with hypergeometric tests, and a repertoire-size bias correction was applied to TCR pairs. To estimate false discovery rates, a later analysis permuted the HLA or CMV assignments 20 times. A later analysis grouped co-occurring TCRs with DBSCAN, adding TCRdist sequence similarity when clustering within HLA-allele-positive subsets. Repertoires with fewer than 30,000 or more than 120,000 public chains were left out of co-occurrence clustering, as were about five repertoires with anomalous nucleotide sharing. This immuneACCESS table, as held by TCRdb, lists in-frame sequences with V and J called but not all clones. Of the missing ones, under half trace to an unresolved V gene in checked studies; the others have no known cause. The V and J calls and clone size come from that table; D and trimming were worked out from the DNA. The sample table contains roughly 230,000 clones; only one count was recorded for 85% to 95% of them. In total, the top ten clones hold approximately 1.5% of the sample.

The V gene is TRBV11-2 and the J gene is TRBJ1-6, with TRBD1 identical over 7 junction bases. The origin of this receptor is a girl aged 2-10 years in good health and CMV-seronegative. Sequences were obtained from PBMCs. CDR3 region: CASSLVLSGQSSYNSPLHF. The DNA sequence reads TGTGCCAGCAGCTTAGTCTTATCGGGACAGAGCTCCTATAATTCACCCCTCCACTTT.